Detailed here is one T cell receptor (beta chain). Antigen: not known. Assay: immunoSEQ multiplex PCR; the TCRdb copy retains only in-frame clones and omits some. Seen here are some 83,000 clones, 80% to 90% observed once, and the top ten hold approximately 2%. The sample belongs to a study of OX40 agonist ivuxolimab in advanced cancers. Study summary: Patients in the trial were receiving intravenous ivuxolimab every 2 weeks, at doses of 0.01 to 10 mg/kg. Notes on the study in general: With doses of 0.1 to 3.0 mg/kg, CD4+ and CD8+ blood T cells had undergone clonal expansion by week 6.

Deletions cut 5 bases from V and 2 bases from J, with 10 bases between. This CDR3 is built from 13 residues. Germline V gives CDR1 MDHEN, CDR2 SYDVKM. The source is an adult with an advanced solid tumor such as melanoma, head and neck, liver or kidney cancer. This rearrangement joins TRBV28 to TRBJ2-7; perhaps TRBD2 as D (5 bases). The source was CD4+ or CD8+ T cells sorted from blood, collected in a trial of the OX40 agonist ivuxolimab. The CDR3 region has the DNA TGTGCCAGCAGTCGAGGGTATACCTACGAGCAGTACTTC. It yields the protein CASSRGYTYEQYF.